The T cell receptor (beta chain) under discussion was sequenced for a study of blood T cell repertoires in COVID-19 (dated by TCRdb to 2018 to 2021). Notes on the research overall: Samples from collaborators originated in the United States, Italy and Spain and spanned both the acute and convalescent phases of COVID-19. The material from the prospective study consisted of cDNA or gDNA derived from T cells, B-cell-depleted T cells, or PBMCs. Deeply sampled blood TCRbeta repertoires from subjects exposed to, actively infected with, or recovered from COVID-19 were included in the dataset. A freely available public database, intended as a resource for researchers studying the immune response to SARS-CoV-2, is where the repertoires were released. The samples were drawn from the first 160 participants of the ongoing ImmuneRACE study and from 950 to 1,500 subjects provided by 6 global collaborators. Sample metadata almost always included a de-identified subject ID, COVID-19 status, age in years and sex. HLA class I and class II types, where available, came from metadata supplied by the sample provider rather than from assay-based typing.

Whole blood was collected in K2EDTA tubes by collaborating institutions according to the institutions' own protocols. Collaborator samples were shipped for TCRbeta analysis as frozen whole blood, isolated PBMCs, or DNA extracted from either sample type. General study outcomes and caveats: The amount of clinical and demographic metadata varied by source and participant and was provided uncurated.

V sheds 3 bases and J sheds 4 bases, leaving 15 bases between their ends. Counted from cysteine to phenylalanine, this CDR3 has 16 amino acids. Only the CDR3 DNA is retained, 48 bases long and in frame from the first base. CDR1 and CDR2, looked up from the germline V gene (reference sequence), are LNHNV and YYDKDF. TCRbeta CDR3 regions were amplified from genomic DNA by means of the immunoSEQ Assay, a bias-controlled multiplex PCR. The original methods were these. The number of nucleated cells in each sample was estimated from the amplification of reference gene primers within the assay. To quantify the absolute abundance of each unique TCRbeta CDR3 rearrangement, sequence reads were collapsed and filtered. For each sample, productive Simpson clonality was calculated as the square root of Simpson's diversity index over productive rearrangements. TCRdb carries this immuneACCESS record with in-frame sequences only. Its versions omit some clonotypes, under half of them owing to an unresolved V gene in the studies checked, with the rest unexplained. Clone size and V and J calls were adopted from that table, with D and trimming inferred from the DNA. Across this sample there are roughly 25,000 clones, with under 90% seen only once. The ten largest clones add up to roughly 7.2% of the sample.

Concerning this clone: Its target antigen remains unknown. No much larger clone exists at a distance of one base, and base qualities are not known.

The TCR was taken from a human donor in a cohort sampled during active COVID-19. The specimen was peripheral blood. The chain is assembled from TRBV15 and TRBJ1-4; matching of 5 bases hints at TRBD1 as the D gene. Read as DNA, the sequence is TGTGCCACCAGCAGTCTCGGGGAGGGGTTTAATGAAAAACTGTTTTTT. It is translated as CATSSLGEGFNEKLFF.